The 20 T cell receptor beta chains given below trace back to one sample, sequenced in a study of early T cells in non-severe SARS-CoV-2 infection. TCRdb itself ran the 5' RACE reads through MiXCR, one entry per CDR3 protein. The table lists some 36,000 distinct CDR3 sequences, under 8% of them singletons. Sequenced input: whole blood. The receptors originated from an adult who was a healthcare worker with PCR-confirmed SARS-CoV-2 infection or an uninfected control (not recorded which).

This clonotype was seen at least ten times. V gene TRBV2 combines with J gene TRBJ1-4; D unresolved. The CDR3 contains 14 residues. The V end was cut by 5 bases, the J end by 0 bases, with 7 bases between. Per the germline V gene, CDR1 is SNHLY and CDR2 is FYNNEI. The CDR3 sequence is CASSPGATNEKLFF. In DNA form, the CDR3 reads TGTGCCAGCAGTCCAGGAGCAACTAATGAAAAACTGTTTTTT.

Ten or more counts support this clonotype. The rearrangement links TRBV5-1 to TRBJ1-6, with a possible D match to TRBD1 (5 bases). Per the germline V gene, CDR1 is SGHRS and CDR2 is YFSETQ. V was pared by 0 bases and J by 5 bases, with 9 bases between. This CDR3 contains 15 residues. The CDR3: CASSLAPGDNSPLHF. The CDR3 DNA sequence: TGCGCCAGCAGCTTGGCCCCGGGGGATAATTCACCCCTCCACTTT.

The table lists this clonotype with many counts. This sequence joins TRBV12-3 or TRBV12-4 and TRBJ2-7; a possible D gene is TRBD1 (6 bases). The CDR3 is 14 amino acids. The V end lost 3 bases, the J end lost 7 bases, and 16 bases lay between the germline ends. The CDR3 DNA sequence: TGTGCCAGCAGTTTTGCCGGGACACCCCTGGAGCAGTACTTC. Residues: CASSFAGTPLEQYF.

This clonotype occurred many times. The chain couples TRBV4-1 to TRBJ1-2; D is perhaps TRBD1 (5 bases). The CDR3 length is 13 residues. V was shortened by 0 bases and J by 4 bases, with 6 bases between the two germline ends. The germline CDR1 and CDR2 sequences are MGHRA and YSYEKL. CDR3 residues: CASSQDQGYGYTF. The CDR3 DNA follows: TGCGCCAGCAGCCAAGATCAGGGCTATGGCTACACCTTC.

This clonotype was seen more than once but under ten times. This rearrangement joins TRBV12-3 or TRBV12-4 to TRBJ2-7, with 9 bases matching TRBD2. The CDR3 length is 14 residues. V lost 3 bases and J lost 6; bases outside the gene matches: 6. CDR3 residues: CASSLREGTSEQYF. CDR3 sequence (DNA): TGTGCCAGCAGTTTGCGGGAGGGTACCAGCGAGCAGTACTTC.

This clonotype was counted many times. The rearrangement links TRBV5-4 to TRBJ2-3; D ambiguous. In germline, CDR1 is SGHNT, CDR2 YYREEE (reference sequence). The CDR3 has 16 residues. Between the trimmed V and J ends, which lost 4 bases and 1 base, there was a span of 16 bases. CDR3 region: CASSRPKGGGTDTQYF. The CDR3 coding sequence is TGTGCCAGCAGCCGCCCGAAGGGCGGTGGCACAGATACGCAGTATTTT.

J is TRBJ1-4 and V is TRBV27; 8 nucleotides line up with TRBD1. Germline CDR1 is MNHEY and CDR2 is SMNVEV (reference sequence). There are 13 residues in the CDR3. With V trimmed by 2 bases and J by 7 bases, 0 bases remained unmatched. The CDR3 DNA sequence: TGTGCCAGCAGTTTACAGGGGGCTGAAAAACTGTTTTTT. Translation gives CASSLQGAEKLFF. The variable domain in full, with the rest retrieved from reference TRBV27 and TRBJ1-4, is EAQVTQNPRYLITVTGKKLTVTCSQNMNHEYMSWYRQDPGLGLRQIYYSMNVEVTDKGDVPEGYKVSRKEKRNFPLILESPSPNQTSLYFCASSLQGAEKLFFGSGTQLSVL.

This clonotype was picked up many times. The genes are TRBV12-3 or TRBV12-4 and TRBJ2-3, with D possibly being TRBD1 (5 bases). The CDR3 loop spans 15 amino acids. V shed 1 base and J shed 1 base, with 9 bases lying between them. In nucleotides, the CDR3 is TGTGCCAGCAGTTTAGGAGGCAGGGGCACAGATACGCAGTATTTT. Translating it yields CASSLGGRGTDTQYF.

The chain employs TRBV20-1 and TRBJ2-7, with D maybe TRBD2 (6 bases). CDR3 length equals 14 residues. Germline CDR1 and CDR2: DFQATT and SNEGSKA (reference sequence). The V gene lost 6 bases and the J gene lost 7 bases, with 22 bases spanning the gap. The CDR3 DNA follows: TGCAGTGCCAGGCAGAATTCTCTGGCGGGGGAGCAGTACTTC. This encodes CSARQNSLAGEQYF.

This CDR3 reads CASSSKDYEQYF. CDR3 DNA: TGTGCCAGCAGTTCCAAGGACTACGAGCAGTACTTC. The V call is TRBV6-2 or TRBV6-3, the J call TRBJ2-7; D remains ambiguous. The germline gives CDR1 MNHEY, CDR2 SVGEGT. V was trimmed by 4 bases and J by 3 bases, leaving 7 bases between them. The CDR3 covers 12 residues.

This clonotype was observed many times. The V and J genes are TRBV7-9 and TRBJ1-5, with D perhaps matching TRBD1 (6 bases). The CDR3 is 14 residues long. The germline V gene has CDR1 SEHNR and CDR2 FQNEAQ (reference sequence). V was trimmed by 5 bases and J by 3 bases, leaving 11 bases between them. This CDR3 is CASSRTDFNQPQHF. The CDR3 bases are TGTGCCAGCAGCCGGACAGACTTCAATCAGCCCCAGCATTTT.

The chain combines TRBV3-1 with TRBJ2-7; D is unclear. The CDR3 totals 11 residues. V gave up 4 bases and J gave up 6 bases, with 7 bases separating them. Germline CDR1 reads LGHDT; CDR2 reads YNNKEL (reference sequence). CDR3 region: CASSRHTEQYF. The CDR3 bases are TGTGCCAGCAGCCGGCATACCGAGCAGTACTTC.

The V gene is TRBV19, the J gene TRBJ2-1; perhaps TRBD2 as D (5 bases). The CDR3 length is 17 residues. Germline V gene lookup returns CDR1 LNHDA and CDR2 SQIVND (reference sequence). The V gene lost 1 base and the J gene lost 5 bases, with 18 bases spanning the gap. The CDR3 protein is CASSIGLIAFRNNEQFF. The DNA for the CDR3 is TGTGCCAGTAGTATAGGACTTATAGCGTTTCGGAACAATGAGCAGTTCTTC.

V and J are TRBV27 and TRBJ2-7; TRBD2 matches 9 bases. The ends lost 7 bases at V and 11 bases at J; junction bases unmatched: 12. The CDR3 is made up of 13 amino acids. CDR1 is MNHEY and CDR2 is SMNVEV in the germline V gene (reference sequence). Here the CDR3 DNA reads TGTGCCAGCACGGGACTAGCCGGCGCCGGGGAGTACTTC. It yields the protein CASTGLAGAGEYF.

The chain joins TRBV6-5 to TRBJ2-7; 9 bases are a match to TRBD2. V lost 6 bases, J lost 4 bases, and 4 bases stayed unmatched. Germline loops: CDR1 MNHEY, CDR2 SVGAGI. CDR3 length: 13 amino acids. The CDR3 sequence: CASSQREVYEQYF. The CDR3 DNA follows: TGTGCCAGCAGCCAGCGGGAGGTGTACGAGCAGTACTTC.

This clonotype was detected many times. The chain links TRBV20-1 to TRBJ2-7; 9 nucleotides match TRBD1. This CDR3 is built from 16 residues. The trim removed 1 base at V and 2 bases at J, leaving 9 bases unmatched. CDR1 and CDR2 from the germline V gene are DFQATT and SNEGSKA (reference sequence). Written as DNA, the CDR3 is TGCAGTGCTAGAGGGATTCCGGGACAGGGAACCTACGAGCAGTACTTC. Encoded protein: CSARGIPGQGTYEQYF.

CDR3 residues: CASSGREGNTGELFF. The CDR3 nucleotides read TGTGCCAGCAGCGGGCGGGAGGGAAATACCGGGGAGCTGTTTTTT. The chain links TRBV2 to TRBJ2-2; TRBD2 agrees at 9 bases. Germline CDR1 and CDR2: SNHLY and FYNNEI. This CDR3 comprises 15 residues. V lost 6 bases and J lost 5; bases outside the gene matches: 7.

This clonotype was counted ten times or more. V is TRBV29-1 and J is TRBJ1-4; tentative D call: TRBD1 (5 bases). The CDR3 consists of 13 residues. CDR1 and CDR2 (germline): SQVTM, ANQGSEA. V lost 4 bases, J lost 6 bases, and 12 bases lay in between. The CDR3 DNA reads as TGCAGCGTTGGACCGGGGGTGGATGAAAAACTGTTTTTT. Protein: CSVGPGVDEKLFF.

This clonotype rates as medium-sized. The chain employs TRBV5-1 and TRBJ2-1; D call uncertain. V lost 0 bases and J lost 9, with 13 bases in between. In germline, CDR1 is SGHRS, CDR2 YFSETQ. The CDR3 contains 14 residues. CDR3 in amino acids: CASSLGSSKVEQFF. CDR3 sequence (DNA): TGCGCCAGCAGCTTGGGATCTAGTAAGGTTGAGCAGTTCTTC.

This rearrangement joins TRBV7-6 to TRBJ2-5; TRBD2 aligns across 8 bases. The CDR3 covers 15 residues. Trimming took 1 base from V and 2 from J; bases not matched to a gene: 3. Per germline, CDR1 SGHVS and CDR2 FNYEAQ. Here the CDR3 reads CASSLVAGSQETQYF. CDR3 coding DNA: TGTGCCAGCAGCTTAGTAGCGGGATCTCAAGAGACCCAGTACTTC.